The TCR beta chain described here comes from a study of T cell repertoires in cytomegalovirus infection. Study context: An indication of both CMV infection and matching HLA type came from public TCR beta signatures.

V was trimmed by 0 bases and J by 2 bases, leaving 2 bases between them. Looked up from germline, CDR1 is LGHNA and CDR2 is YNFKEQ. The CDR3 covers 13 residues. TCRdb recomputed calls from the reads with MiXCR, one row per CDR3 protein. The data hold 680,000 or so distinct CDR3 sequences, with roughly 35% observed a single time. The sample was PBMCs. The rearrangement uses TRBV4-2 and TRBJ2-1; D gene ambiguous. The clonotype was recovered from a human donor in good health (CMV status not recorded). Some clones in this sample may be carry-over from other donors' samples. CDR3 in DNA: TGTGCCAGCAGCCAAGAAGCCTACAATGAGCAGTTCTTC. This translates into CASSQEAYNEQFF.